Presented here are 15 T cell receptor beta chains from one specimen sequenced in a study of blood T cells in healthy people across ages. With a J-beta primer mix and a sample-barcoded 5' primer, a second PCR ran 7 to 11 cycles. From the 5' RACE reads, TCRdb called clonotypes with MiXCR, one entry per CDR3 protein. The repertoire holds about 560,000 distinct CDR3 sequences, with approximately 26% as singletons. These data were also filed under a second study, of T cells of mothers and their children.

The source material was blood. The origin of the receptors is a boy aged 2 to 10 in good health.

In nucleotides, the CDR3 is TGTGCCAGCAGGATCTCCTATAATTCACCCCTCCACTTT. Translated: CASRISYNSPLHF. This chain joins TRBV5-5 and TRBJ1-6; D unresolved. This CDR3 is 13 amino acids long. Germline CDR1 and CDR2: SGHKS and YYEKEE (reference sequence). Trimming pared 5 bases from V and 0 bases from J, leaving 3 bases between.

This clonotype was observed a handful of times. The rearrangement uses TRBV29-1 and TRBJ1-1; 8 bases align to TRBD1. The germline gives CDR1 SQVTM, CDR2 ANQGSEA. V lost 3 bases, J lost 7 bases, and 1 base stayed unmatched. The CDR3 runs 11 residues. CDR3 residues: CSVDGQGEAFF. DNA of the CDR3: TGCAGCGTTGATGGACAGGGTGAAGCTTTCTTT.

The rearrangement joins TRBV30 to TRBJ1-1, with D perhaps matching TRBD1 (5 bases). Germline V gene data show CDR1 as GTSNPN and CDR2 as SVGIG (reference sequence). The CDR3 has 15 amino acids. With 1 base removed from V and 9 bases from J, the gap between germline ends came to 21 bases. The CDR3 DNA reads TGTGCCTGGAGTGATGGTTCGGAGGGGACGACGCAAGCTTTCTTT. Protein: CAWSDGSEGTTQAFF.

This clonotype was detected many times. The chain links TRBV29-1 to TRBJ2-5; D unclear. With 5 bases removed from V and 2 bases from J, the gap between germline ends came to 6 bases. The CDR3 spans 11 residues. CDR1 SQVTM and CDR2 ANQGSEA come from the germline V gene. The CDR3 spells CSVLVQETQYF. The CDR3, as DNA: TGCAGCGTTCTGGTGCAAGAGACCCAGTACTTC. Based on the CDR3 plus reference TRBV29-1 and TRBJ2-5, the full variable domain is SAVISQKPSRDICQRGTSLTIQCQVDSQVTMMFWYRQQPGQSLTLIATANQGSEATYESGFVIDKFPISRPNLTFSTLTVSNMSPEDSSIYLCSVLVQETQYFGPGTRLLVL.

This clonotype turned up a few times. In DNA form, the CDR3 reads TGTGCCAGCAGCGCCCCCCCGGGACAGGGATACAATGAGCAGTTCTTC. Amino acid sequence: CASSAPPGQGYNEQFF. The chain recombines TRBV9 with TRBJ2-5, with TRBD1 identical over 9 bases. The end of the DNA fits TRBJ2-1 better, so the J call may be wrong. This CDR3 region has 16 residues. CDR1 and CDR2 from the germline V gene are SGDLS and YYNGEE.

This chain joins TRBV6-5 and TRBJ1-3; possibly TRBD1 for D (5 bases). V dropped 7 bases and J dropped 4 bases, with 14 bases sitting between them. Germline CDR1 MNHEY, CDR2 SVGAGI. CDR3 size: 14 residues. The chain's CDR3 is CASKSSGVGNTIYF. The CDR3 nucleotides read TGTGCCAGCAAAAGCTCGGGGGTCGGAAACACCATATATTTT.

This clonotype was recorded a few times. The rearrangement uses TRBV14 and TRBJ2-5; TRBD2 agrees at 7 bases. The CDR3 covers 14 residues. V gave up 4 bases and J gave up 2 bases; unmatched junction bases: 4. Germline V lookup: CDR1 SGHDN, CDR2 FVKESK. This CDR3 reads CASSPGREQETQYF. CDR3 sequence (DNA): TGTGCCAGCAGCCCAGGGAGGGAGCAAGAGACCCAGTACTTC. Full variable domain (rest looked up from reference TRBV14 and TRBJ2-5): EAGVTQFPSHSVIEKGQTVTLRCDPISGHDNLYWYRRVMGKEIKFLLHFVKESKQDESGMPNNRFLAERTGGTYSTLKVQPAELEDSGVYFCASSPGREQETQYFGPGTRLLVL.

This clonotype was counted between two and nine times. The V call is TRBV9, the J call TRBJ2-7, with D perhaps matching TRBD1 (5 bases). TRBJ2-1 explains the end of the DNA better; the J call may be wrong. CDR1 is SGDLS and CDR2 is YYNGEE in the germline V gene. The CDR3 loop spans 14 amino acids. CDR3 residues: CASSVGGLYNEQFF. The DNA of the CDR3 is TGTGCCAGCAGCGTAGGGGGCCTCTACAATGAGCAGTTCTTC.

This chain links TRBV20-1 with TRBJ1-2, with TRBD1 identical over 7 bases. This CDR3 is built from 13 residues. Germline V gene data show CDR1 as DFQATT and CDR2 as SNEGSKA (reference sequence). The V segment lost 2 bases and the J segment 6 bases; nucleotides outside the gene matches: 6. The CDR3 sequence: CSARPGTADGYTF. CDR3 bases: TGCAGTGCTAGACCCGGGACAGCCGATGGCTACACCTTC.

The chain combines TRBV20-1 with TRBJ1-1; 8 bases align to TRBD1. The ends lost 3 bases at V and 3 bases at J; junction bases unmatched: 6. Germline CDR1 is DFQATT and CDR2 is SNEGSKA (reference sequence). The CDR3 runs to 14 residues. CDR3 sequence (DNA): TGCAGTGCTAGCCCGCAGGGGGCGTACACTGAAGCTTTCTTT. Translated: CSASPQGAYTEAFF.

There are a few counts of this clonotype. The chain couples TRBV7-2 to TRBJ2-3; D assignment may be TRBD1 or TRBD2 (5 bases each). The CDR3 is 15 residues long. Germline V gene sequence: CDR1 SGHTA, CDR2 FQGNSA. The germline V and J ends were trimmed by 6 bases and 6 bases, with 19 bases remaining between them. The CDR3 nucleotides are TGTGCCAGCAGTCGCTCGTCGGGGCAATATGATACGCAGTATTTT. Translation: CASSRSSGQYDTQYF.

This clonotype was recorded at least ten times. The chain carries TRBV12-3 or TRBV12-4 and TRBJ2-1, with 7 bases matching TRBD2. V lost 7 bases and J lost 8; bases outside the gene matches: 14. The CDR3 covers 15 residues. CDR3 residues: CASTLSGGPGDEQFF. CDR3 DNA sequence: TGTGCCAGCACCTTATCGGGAGGTCCCGGGGATGAGCAGTTCTTC.

This clonotype was counted only a few times. CDR3: CASSFWGLENEQFF. CDR3 nucleotides: TGCGCCAGCAGCTTTTGGGGGCTGGAAAATGAGCAGTTCTTC. V is TRBV5-1 and J is TRBJ2-1; maybe TRBD1 (6 bases). Trimming took off 2 bases at V and 7 bases at J, with 13 bases between the two ends. Germline assignment: CDR1 SGHRS and CDR2 YFSETQ. The CDR3 has 14 amino acids.

The chain carries TRBV5-1 and TRBJ2-2, with 7 positions matching TRBD1. The CDR3 spans 16 residues. The V and J ends lost 2 bases and 0 bases, in that order; junction bases with no gene match: 4. Germline lookup yields CDR1 SGHRS and CDR2 YFSETQ. The CDR3 is CASSLTGAPNTGELFF. CDR3 nucleotides: TGCGCCAGCAGCTTAACAGGGGCGCCGAACACCGGGGAGCTGTTTTTT.

A remark on this clonotype: An end of the junction differs from the germline gene, which may be a read error. This sequence joins TRBV2 and TRBJ1-2; 7 nucleotides align to TRBD1. CDR1 SNHLY and CDR2 FYNNEI come from the germline V gene. The CDR3 is 14 amino acids. The CDR3 coding sequence is TGTGCCAGCAAGATCGACAGGGATAACTATGGCCACACCTTC. Translating it yields CASKIDRDNYGHTF. The variable domain in full, completed from reference TRBV2 and TRBJ1-2, reads EPEVTQTPSHQVTQMGQEVILRCVPISNHLYFYWYRQILGQKVEFLVSFYNNEISEKSEIFDDQFSVERPDGSNFTLKIRSTKLEDSAMYFCASKIDRDNYGHTFGSGTRLTVV.